Below, one T cell receptor (beta chain) is given with its context. Measured with immunoSEQ multiplex PCR; TCRdb has only the in-frame clones, and not every one. The table shows 240,000 or so clones, with about 90% occurring only once. This CDR3 comprises 13 residues. Germline V lookup: CDR1 KGHSH, CDR2 LQKENI. Trimming shortened V by 5 bases and J by 3 bases, and 10 bases separated the two germline ends. The data were taken from a study of blood T cell repertoires in COVID-19. In the study overall: From the United States, Italy and Spain came samples of acute and convalescent COVID-19. Sample material is recorded as cDNA or gDNA derived from T cells, B-cell-depleted T cells, or PBMCs.

Participants came from about two dozen US areas, aged about 18 to 90 years. Assignment of participants to cohorts was predicated upon participant-reported clinical history. The sequence derives from a man aged 50-59 years who had been exposed to COVID-19. Sequencing used PBMCs or T cells enriched from blood (not recorded which). The J gene is TRBJ1-1, the V gene TRBV18; unclear D gene. CDR3 sequence: CASSTNEDTEAFF. CDR3 DNA sequence: TGTGCCAGCTCAACTAACGAAGACACTGAAGCTTTCTTT.